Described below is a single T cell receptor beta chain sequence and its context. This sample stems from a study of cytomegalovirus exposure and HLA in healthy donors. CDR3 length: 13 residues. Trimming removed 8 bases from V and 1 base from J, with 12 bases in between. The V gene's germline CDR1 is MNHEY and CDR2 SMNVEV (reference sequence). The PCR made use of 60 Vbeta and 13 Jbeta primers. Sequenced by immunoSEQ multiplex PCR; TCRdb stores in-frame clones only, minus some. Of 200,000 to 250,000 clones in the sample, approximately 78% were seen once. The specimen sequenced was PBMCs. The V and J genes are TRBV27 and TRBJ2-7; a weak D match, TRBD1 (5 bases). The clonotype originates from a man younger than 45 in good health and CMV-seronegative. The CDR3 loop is CASGPQGSYEQYF. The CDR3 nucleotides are TGTGCCAGCGGTCCGCAGGGTTCCTACGAGCAGTACTTC.